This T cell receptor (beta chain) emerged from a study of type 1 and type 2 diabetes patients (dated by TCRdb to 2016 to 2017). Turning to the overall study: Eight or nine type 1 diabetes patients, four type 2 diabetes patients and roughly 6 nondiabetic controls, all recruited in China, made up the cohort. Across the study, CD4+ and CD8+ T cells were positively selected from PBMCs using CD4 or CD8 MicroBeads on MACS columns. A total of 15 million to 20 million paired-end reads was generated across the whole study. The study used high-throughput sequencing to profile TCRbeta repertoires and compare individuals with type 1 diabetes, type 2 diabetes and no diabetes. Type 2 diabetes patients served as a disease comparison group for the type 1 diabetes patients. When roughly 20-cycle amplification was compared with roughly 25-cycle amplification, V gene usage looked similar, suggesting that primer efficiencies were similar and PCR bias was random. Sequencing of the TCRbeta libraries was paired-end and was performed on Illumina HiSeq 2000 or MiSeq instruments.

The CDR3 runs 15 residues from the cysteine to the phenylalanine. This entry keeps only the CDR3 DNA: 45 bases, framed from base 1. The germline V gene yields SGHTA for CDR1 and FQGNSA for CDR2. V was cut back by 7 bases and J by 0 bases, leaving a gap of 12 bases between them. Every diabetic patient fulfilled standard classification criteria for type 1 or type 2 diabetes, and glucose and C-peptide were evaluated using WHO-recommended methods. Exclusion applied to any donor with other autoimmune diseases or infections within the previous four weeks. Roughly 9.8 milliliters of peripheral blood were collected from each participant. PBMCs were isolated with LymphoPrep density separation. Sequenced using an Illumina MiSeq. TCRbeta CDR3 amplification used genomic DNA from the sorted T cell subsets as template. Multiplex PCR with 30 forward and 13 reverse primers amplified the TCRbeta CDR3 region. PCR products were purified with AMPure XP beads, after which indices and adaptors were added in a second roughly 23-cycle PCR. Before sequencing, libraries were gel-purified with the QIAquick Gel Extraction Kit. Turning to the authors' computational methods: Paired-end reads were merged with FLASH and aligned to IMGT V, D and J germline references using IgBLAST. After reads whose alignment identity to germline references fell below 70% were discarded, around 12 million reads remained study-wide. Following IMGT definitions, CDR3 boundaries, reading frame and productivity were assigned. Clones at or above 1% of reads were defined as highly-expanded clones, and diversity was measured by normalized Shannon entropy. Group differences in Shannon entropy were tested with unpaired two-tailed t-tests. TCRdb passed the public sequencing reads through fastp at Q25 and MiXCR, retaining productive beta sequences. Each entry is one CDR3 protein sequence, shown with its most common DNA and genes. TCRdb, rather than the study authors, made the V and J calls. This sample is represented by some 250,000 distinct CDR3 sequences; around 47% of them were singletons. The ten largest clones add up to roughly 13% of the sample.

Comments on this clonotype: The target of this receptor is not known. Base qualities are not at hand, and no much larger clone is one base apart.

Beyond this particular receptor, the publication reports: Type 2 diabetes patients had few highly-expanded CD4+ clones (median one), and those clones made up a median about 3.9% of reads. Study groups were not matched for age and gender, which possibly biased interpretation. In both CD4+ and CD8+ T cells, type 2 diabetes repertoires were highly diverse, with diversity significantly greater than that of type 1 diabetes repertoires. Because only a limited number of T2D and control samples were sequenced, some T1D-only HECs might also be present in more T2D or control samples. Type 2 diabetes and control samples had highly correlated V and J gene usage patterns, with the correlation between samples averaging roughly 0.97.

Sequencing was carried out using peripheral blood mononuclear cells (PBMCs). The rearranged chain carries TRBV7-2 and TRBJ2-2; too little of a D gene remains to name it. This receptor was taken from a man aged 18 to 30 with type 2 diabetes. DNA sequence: TGTGCCAGCACCCCCACGTGGTCGAACACCGGGGAGCTGTTTTTT. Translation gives CASTPTWSNTGELFF.